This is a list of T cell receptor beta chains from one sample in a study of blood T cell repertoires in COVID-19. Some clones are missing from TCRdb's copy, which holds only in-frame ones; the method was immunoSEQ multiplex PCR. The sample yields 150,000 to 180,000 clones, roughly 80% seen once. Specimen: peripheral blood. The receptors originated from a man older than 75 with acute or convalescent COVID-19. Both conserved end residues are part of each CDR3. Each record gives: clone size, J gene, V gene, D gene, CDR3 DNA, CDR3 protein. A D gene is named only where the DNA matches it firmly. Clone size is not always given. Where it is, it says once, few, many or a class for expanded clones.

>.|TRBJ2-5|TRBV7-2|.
TGTGCCAGCAGCTTAGGGACTCTGCCCAACCAAGAGACCCAGTACTTC
CASSLGTLPNQETQYF
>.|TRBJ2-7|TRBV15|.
TGTGCCACCAGCAGAGGGGAAGGGGACGAGCAGTACTTC
CATSRGEGDEQYF
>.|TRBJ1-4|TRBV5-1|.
TGCGCCACCAAAAACGATACGAACTCGGAAAAACTGTTTTTT
CATKNDTNSEKLFF
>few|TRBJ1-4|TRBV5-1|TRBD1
TGCGCCAGCAGCTTAGGACAGGGGTCTGAAAAACTGTTTTTT
CASSLGQGSEKLFF
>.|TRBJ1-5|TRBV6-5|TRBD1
TGTGCCAGCAGCCCCGACAGGGTTGGGCATCAGCCCCAGCATTTT
CASSPDRVGHQPQHF
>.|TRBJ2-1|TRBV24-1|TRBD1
TGTGCCACCAGTAAACGGGACAGGGGCTTAGGTGAGCAGTTCTTC
CATSKRDRGLGEQFF
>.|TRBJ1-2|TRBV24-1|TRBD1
TGTGCCACCAGTGATCCGACGGCCGGGACAGGGGCGCTCTATGGCTACACCTTC
CATSDPTAGTGALYGYTF
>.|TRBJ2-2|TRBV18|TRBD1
TGTGCCAGCTCACCACCCTCAGGGGGCACCGGGGAGCTGTTTTTT
CASSPPSGGTGELFF
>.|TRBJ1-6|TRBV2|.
TGTGCCAGCTCCCGGGGAGGGGGAAATTCACCCCTCCACTTT
CASSRGGGNSPLHF
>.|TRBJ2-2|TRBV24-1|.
TGTGCCACCAGTGATGCGGGCCTCTCCGGGGAGCTGTTTTTT
CATSDAGLSGELFF
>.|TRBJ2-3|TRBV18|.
TGTGCCAGCTCGTTTACAGGAACCAGCACAGATACGCAGTATTTT
CASSFTGTSTDTQYF
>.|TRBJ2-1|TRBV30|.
TGTGCCTGGAGTACGACAGAACCCAATGAGCAGTTCTTC
CAWSTTEPNEQFF
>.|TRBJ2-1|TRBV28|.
TGTGCCAGCACCTTCTCGGACAGTTACAATGAGCAGTTCTTC
CASTFSDSYNEQFF
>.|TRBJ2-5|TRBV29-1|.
TGCAGCGTTGTAAGGACAGTCCAAGAGACCCAGTACTTC
CSVVRTVQETQYF
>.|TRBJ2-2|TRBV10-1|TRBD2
TGCGCCAGCAGTGAAGGCGGGGGGGTTCTCACCGGGGAGCTGTTTTTT
CASSEGGGVLTGELFF
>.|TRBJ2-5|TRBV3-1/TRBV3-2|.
TGTGCCAGCAGCCAAGATGGATCGGGGACCCAGTACTTC
CASSQDGSGTQYF
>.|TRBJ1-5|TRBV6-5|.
TGTGCCAGCAGACCAGGGGTTAATCAGCCCCAGCATTTT
CASRPGVNQPQHF
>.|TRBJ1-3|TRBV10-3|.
TGTGCCATCAGGGCGGGATACACCATATATTTT
CAIRAGYTIYF
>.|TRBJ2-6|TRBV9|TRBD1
TGTGCCAGCAGCCTCGGACAGGGTCCTGGGGCCAACGTCCTGACTTTC
CASSLGQGPGANVLTF
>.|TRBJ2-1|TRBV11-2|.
TGTGCCAGCAGCCCTAGGGGCAGGGTAGGCAATGAGCAGTTCTTC
CASSPRGRVGNEQFF
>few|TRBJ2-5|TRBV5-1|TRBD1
TGCGCCAGCAACAGGGGATTGACAGGGTACCAAGAGACCCAGTACTTC
CASNRGLTGYQETQYF
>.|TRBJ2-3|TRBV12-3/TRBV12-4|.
TGTGCCAGCAGTTTATCGGTGCTGAATACGCAGTATTTT
CASSLSVLNTQYF
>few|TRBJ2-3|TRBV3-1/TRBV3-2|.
TGTGCCAGCAGTCGATCGGAGGCTAGCACACATACGCAGTATTTT
CASSRSEASTHTQYF
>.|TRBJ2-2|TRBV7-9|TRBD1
TGTGCCAGCAGCTCGGGACAGGGGACCACCGGGGAGCTGTTTTTT
CASSSGQGTTGELFF